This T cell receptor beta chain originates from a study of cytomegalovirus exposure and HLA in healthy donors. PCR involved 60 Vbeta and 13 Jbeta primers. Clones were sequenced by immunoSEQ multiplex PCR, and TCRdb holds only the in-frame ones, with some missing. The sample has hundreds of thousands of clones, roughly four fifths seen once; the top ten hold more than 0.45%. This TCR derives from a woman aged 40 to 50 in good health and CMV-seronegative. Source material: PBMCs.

The CDR3 protein is CASSLGTGLYSGNTIYF. CDR3 sequence (DNA): TGTGCCAGCAGCTTAGGGACAGGGCTCTACTCTGGAAACACCATATATTTT. The gene calls are TRBV13 and TRBJ1-3; 7 bases agree with TRBD1. The germline V gene has CDR1 PRHDT and CDR2 FYEKMQ (reference sequence). The CDR3 sequence is 17 residues long. The trim removed 0 bases at V and 0 bases at J, leaving 5 bases unmatched. The full variable domain, rest sourced from reference TRBV13 and TRBJ1-3, is AAGVIQSPRHLIKEKRETATLKCYPIPRHDTVYWYQQGPGQDPQFLISFYEKMQSDKGSIPDRFSAQQFSDYHSELNMSSLELGDSALYFCASSLGTGLYSGNTIYFGEGSWLTVV.